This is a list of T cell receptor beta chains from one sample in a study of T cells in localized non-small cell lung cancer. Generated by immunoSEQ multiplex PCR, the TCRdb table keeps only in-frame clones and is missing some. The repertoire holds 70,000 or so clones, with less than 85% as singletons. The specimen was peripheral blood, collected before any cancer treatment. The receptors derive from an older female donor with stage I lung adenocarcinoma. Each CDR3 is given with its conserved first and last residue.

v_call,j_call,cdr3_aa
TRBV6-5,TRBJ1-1,CASSYSTGGGTEAFF
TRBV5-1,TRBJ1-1,CASSLGGGNTEAFF
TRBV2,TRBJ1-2,CASSEVGRGDGYTF
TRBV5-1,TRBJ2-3,CASSVPASTDTQYF
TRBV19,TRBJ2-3,CASSKGAPSTDTQYF
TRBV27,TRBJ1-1,CASSFDRANTEAFF
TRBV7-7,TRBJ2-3,CASSSDRGWTQYF
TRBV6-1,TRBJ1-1,CASSPRGTTGGEAFF
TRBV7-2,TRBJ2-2,CASSLVRVTGELFF
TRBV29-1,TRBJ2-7,CSVSGGSSYEQYF
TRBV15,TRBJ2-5,CATSTEQVGEVETQYF
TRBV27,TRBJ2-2,CASSLKTSTTGELFF
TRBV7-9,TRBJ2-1,CASSFTAGAPLGEQFF
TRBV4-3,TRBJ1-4,CASSDFLRGRTNEKLFF
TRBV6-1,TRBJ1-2,CASSENRVGYTF
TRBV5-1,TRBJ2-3,CASSPQTTGGDTQYF
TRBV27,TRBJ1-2,CASSNYRAGGYTF
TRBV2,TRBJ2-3,CASSMALLTDTQYF
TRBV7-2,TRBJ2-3,CASSLDSGGVDTQYF
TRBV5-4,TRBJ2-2,CASSARDRDSGELFF
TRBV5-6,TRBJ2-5,CASSLLSAQETQYF
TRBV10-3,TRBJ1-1,CAISEMSQGSAPNTEAFF
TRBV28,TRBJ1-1,CATFPTTGRPHQNTEAFF
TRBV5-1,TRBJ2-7,CASSKLAGGTYEQYF
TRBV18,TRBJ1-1,CASSPRDGENTEAFF
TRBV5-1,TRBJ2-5,CASSFYGSSPETQYF
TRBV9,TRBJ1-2,CASSVDSNYGYTF
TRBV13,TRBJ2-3,CASSLGRSSTDTQYF
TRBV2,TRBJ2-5,CASSTAGETQYF
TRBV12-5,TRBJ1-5,CASGTKPNSGTDEASNQPQHF
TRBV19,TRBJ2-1,CASGVGTSGYNEQFF
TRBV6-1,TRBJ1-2,CASSVRTGNYGYTF
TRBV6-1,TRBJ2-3,CASSDGGYTQYF
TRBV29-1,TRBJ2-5,CSAQHRAIQETQYF
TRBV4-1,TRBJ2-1,CASSQDREAVLYNEQFF
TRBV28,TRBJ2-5,CASSSSQREGWDETQYF
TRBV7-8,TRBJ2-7,CASSRSRGQGNMGQYF
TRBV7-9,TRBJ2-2,CASSLVFRGDTGELFF
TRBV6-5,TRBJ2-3,CASSWRESTDTQYF
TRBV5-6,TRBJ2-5,CASSLTSGKETQYF
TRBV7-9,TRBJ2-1,CASSSTTGSVDEQFF
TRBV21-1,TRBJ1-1,CASSSKGARGTEAFF
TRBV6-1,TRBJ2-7,CASSEEAADEYEQYF
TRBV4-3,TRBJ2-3,CASSQDHGASGGYTDTQYF
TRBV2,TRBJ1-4,CASSEMRGDANEKLFF